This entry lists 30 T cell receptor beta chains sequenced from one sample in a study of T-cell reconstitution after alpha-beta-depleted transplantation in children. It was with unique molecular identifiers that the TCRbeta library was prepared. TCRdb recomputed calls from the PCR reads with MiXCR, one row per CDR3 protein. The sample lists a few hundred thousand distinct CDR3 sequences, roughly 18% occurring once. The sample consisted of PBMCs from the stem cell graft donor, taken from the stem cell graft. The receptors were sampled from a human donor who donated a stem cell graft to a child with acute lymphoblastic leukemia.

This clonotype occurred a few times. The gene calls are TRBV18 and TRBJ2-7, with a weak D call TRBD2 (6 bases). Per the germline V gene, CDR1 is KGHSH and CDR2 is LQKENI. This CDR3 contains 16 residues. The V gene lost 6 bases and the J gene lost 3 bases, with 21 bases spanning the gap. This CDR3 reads CASSLQMARRVYEQYF. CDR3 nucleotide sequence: TGTGCCAGCTCTCTCCAGATGGCCCGGAGGGTCTACGAGCAGTACTTC.

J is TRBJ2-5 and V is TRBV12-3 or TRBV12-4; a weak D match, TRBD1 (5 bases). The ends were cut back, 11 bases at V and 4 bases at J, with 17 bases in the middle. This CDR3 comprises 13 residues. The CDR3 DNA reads TGTGCCGTAGGGGCGCCCCAGGGAGAGACCCAGTACTTC. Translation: CAVGAPQGETQYF.

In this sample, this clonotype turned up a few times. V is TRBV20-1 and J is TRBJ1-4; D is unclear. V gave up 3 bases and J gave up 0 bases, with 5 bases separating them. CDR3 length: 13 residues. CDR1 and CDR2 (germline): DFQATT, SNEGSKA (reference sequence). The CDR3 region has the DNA TGCAGTGCTAGCGAGTCAACTAATGAAAAACTGTTTTTT. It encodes CSASESTNEKLFF.

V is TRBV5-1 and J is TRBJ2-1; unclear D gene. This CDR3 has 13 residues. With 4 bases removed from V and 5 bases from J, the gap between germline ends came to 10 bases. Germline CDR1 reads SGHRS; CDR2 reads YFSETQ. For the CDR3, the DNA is TGCGCCAGCAGCATATTAGCAAACAATGAGCAGTTCTTC. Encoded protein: CASSILANNEQFF.

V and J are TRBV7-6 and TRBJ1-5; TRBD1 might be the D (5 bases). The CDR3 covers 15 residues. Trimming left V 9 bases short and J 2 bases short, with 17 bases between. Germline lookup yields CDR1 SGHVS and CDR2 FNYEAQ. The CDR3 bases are TGTGCCAGTTCACCGGGGCTCAGAGGCAATCAGCCCCAGCATTTT. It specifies CASSPGLRGNQPQHF.

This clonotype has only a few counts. The DNA of the CDR3 is TGTGCCAGCAGCATCCTAGCGAGCGAGCAGTACTTC. Its protein product is CASSILASEQYF. The chain joins TRBV5-6 to TRBJ2-7, with TRBD2 as a possible D gene (6 bases). The CDR3 is 12 residues long. In germline, CDR1 is SGHDT, CDR2 YYEEEE. The V and J ends lost 4 bases and 6 bases respectively, with 11 bases between them.

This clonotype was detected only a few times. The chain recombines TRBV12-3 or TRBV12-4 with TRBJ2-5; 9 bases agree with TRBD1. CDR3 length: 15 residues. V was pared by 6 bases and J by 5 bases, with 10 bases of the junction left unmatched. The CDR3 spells CASSPPGQGGETQYF. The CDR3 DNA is TGTGCCAGCAGCCCCCCGGGACAGGGCGGGGAGACCCAGTACTTC.

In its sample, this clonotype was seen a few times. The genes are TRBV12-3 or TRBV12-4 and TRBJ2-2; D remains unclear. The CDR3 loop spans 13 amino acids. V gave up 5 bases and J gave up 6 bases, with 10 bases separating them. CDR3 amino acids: CASSTMNSGELFF. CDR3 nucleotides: TGTGCCAGCAGTACCATGAATTCCGGGGAGCTGTTTTTT.

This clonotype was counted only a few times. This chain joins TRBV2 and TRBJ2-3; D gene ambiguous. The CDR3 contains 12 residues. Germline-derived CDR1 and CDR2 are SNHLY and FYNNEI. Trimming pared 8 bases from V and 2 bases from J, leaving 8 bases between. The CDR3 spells CASVGLTDTQYF. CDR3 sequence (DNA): TGTGCCAGCGTCGGCCTCACAGATACGCAGTATTTT.

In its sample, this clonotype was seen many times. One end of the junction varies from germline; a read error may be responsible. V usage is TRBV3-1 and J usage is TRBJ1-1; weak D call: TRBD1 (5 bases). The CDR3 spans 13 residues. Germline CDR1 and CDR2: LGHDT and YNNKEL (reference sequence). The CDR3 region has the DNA TGCGCCAGCAGCCAGGGATTGAACACTGAAGCTTTCTTT. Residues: CASSQGLNTEAFF. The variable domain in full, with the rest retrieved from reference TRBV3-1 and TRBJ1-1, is DTAVSQTPKYLVTQMGNDKSIKCEQNLGHDTMYWYKQDSKKFLKIMFSYNNKELIINETVPNRFSPKSPDKAHLNLHINSLELGDSAVYFCASSQGLNTEAFFGQGTRLTVV.

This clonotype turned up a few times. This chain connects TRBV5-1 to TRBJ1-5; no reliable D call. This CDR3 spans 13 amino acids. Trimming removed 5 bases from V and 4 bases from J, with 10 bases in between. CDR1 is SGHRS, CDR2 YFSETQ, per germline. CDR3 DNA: TGCGCCAGCAGTGGCGGGCCGAATCAGCCCCAGCATTTT. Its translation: CASSGGPNQPQHF.

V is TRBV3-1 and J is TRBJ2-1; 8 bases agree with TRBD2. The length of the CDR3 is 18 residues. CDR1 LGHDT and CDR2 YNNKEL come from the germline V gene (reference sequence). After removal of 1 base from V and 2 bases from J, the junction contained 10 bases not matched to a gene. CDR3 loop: CASSQAAGRREAYNEQFF. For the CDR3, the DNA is TGTGCCAGCAGCCAAGCTGCGGGGCGGCGGGAGGCCTACAATGAGCAGTTCTTC.

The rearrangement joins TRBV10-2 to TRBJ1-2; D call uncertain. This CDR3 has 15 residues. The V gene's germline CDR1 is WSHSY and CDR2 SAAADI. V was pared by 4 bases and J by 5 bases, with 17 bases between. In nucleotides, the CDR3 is TGCGCCAGCAGTGGGTCCCCTGGGAGGCGATATGGCTACACCTTC. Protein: CASSGSPGRRYGYTF.

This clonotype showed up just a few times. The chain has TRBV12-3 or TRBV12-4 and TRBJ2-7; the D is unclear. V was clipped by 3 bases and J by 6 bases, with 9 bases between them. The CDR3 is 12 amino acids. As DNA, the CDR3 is TGTGCCAGCAGTTTTGGGCCCTCCGAGCAGTACTTC. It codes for CASSFGPSEQYF.

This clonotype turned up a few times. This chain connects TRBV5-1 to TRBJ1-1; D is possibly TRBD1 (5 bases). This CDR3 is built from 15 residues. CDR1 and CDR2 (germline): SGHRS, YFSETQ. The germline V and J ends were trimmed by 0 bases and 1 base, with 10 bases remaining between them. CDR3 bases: TGCGCCAGCAGCTTGGATGACAGCAAGAACACTGAAGCTTTCTTT. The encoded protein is CASSLDDSKNTEAFF.

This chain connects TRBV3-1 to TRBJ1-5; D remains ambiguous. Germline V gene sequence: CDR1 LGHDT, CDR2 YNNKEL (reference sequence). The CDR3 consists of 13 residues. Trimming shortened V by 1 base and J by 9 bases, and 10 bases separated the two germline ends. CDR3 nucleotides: TGTGCCAGCAGCCAAGGAGCGTTTCCGCCCCAGCATTTT. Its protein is CASSQGAFPPQHF.

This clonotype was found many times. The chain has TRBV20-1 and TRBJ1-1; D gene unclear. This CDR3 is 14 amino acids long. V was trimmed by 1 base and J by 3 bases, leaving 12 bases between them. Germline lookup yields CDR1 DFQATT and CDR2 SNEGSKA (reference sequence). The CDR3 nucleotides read TGCAGTGCTAGAGGAAGCCGTGGGGACACTGAAGCTTTCTTT. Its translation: CSARGSRGDTEAFF.

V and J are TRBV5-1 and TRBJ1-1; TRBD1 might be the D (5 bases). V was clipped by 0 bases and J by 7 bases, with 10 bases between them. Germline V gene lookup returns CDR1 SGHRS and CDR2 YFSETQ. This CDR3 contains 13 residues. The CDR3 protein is CASSLAGADEAFF. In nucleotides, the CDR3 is TGCGCCAGCAGCTTGGCCGGGGCAGATGAAGCTTTCTTT.

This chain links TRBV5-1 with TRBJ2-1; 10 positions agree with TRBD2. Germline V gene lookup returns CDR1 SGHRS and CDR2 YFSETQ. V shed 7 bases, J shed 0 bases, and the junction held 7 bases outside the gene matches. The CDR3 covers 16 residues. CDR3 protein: CASSIAGGASYNEQFF. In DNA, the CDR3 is TGCGCCAGCTCCATAGCGGGAGGTGCCTCCTACAATGAGCAGTTCTTC.

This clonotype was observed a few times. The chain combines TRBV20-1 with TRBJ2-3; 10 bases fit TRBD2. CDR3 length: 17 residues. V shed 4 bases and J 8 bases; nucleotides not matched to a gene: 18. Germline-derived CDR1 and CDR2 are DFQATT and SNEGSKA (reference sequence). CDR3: CSAKQGRTGLAAVTQYF. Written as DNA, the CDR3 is TGCAGTGCTAAGCAGGGCCGTACAGGACTAGCGGCTGTTACGCAGTATTTT.

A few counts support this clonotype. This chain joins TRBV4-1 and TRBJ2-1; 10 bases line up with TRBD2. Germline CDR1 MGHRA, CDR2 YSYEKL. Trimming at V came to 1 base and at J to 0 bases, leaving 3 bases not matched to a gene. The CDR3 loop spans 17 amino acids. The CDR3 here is CASSQGTSGRSYNEQFF. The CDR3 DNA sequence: TGCGCCAGCAGCCAAGGGACTAGCGGCCGCTCCTACAATGAGCAGTTCTTC.

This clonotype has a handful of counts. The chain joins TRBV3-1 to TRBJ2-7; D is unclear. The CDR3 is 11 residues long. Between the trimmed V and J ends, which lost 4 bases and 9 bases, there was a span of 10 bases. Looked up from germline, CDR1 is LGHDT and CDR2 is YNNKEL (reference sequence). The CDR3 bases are TGTGCCAGCAGCCCAGGCACTTGGCAGTACTTC. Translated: CASSPGTWQYF.

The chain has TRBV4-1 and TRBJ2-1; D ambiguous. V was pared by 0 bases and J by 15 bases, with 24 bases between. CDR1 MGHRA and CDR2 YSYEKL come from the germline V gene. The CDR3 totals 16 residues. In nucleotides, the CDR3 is TGCGCCAGCAGCCAAGATGTGGAGACAAGTCGGTCCAAGCCGTTCTTC. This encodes CASSQDVETSRSKPFF.

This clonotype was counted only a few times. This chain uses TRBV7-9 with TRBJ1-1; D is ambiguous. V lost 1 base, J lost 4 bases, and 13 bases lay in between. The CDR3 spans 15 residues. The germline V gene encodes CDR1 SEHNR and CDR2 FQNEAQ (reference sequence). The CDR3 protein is CASSLVRSESTEAFF. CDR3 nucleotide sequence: TGTGCCAGCAGCTTAGTTCGGTCGGAGTCCACTGAAGCTTTCTTT.

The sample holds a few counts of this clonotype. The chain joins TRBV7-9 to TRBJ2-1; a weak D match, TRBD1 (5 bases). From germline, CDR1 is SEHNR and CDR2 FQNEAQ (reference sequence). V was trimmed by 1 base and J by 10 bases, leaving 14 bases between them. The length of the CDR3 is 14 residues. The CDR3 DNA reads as TGTGCCAGCAGCTTAGGGCCGATGGGGCTCGAGCAGTTCTTC. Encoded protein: CASSLGPMGLEQFF.

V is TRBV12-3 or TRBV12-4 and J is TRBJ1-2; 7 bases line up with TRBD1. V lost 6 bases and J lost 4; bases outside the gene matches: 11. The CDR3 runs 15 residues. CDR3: CASSDTTGVRYGYTF. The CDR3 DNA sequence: TGTGCCAGCAGCGATACTACAGGGGTCCGCTATGGCTACACCTTC.

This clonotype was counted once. Here the CDR3 reads CASSAFYGPSYEQYF. CDR3 nucleotide sequence: TGTGCCAGCAGCGCCTTTTATGGACCCTCCTACGAGCAGTACTTC. This rearrangement joins TRBV5-5 to TRBJ2-7; D is unresolved. The V gene lost 4 bases and the J gene lost 0 bases, with 14 bases spanning the gap. This CDR3 comprises 15 residues. The germline V gene has CDR1 SGHKS and CDR2 YYEKEE (reference sequence).

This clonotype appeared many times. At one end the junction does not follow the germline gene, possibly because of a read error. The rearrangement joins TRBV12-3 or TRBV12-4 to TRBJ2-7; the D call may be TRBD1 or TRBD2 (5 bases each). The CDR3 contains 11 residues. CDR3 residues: CASSPGREQYF. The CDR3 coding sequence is TGCGCCAGCAGCCCGGGGCGCGAGCAGTACTTC.

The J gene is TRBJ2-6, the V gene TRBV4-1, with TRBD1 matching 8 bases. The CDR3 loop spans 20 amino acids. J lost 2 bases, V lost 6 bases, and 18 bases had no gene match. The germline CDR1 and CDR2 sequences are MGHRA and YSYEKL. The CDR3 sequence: CASRRYLLGTGVAGANVLTF. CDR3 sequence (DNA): TGCGCCAGCAGACGTTATTTATTAGGGACAGGAGTTGCTGGGGCCAACGTCCTGACTTTC.

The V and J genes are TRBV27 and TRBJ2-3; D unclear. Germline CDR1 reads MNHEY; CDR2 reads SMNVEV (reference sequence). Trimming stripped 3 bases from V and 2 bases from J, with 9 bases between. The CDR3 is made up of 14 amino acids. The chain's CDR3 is CASSFNTNTDTQYF. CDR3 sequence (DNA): TGTGCCAGCAGTTTTAACACAAACACAGATACGCAGTATTTT.